This T cell receptor (beta chain) originates from a study of PD-L1 blockade in urothelial cancer. Study outcomes and limitations: Those with durable benefit had larger increases in tumor-associated blood clones at 3 weeks.

Details on this clone: Its antigen remains unidentified.

Time point: pretreatment peripheral blood. Each patient contributed between 1 and 8 total time points of blood mononuclear cells, pretreatment and during treatment. The CDR3 sequence is 15 residues long. J lost 8 bases, V lost 5 bases, and 7 bases had no gene match. The germline CDR1 and CDR2 sequences are MNHNY and SVGAGI (reference sequence). Spiked synthetic TCR analogs estimated absolute template abundance per PCR. TCRdb's copy holds only in-frame clones and misses some; the assay was immunoSEQ multiplex PCR. Of tens of thousands of clones detected, around 85% appear once; the ten largest clones hold around an eighth.

The chain is built from TRBV6-6 and TRBJ1-6, with 9 nucleotides matching TRBD1. The sequence was collected from a man in his sixties with urothelial cancer. Sequences were derived from PBMCs, sampled around atezolizumab (anti-PD-L1) treatment. The CDR3 region is CASSAARQGDSPLHF. The CDR3 DNA reads as TGTGCCAGCAGTGCCGCGAGACAGGGGGATTCACCCCTCCACTTT.